This entry describes one T cell receptor beta chain. Its specificity is not known. V lost 5 bases, J lost 5 bases, and 5 bases stayed unmatched. The CDR3 runs to 13 residues. Germline CDR1 reads SGHNT; CDR2 reads YENEEA. This record belongs to a study of graft-versus-host responses after intestinal transplantation. Overall study context: Multivisceral, liver-intestinal, or isolated intestinal transplants were performed in recipients.

Only in-frame clones appear in the TCRdb table, and some are missing; sequencing was by immunoSEQ multiplex PCR. The table shows some 110,000 clones, with about 92% occurring only once. Study results and limitations: Patients who carried graft-donor T cell macrochimerism also had high graft-versus-host to host-versus-graft clonal ratios in their allografts.

The chain links TRBV11-3 to TRBJ2-7; the match to TRBD1 covers 8 bases. The source was unstimulated CD8+ T cells sorted from spleen or lymph node cells, collected before transplant. The sequence derives from a human donor who was the organ donor for an intestinal transplant. The CDR3 loop is CASSQDRGHEQYF. The CDR3 nucleotides read TGTGCCAGCAGCCAAGACAGGGGCCACGAGCAGTACTTC.